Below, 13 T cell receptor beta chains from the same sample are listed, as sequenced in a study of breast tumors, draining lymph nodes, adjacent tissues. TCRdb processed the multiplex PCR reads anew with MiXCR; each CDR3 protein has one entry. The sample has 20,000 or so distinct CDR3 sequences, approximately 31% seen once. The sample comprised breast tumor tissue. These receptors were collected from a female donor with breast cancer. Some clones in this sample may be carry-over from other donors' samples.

CDR3: CASSLSYPSGIQLNEQFF. The DNA for the CDR3 is TGTGCCAGCAGTTTATCGTACCCTAGCGGAATACAATTGAATGAGCAGTTCTTC. The chain employs TRBV27 and TRBJ2-1, with 7 nucleotides matching TRBD2. This CDR3 has 18 amino acids. V trimming: 0 bases; J trimming: 7 bases; junction bases outside the gene matches: 15. Germline V gives CDR1 MNHEY, CDR2 SMNVEV (reference sequence).

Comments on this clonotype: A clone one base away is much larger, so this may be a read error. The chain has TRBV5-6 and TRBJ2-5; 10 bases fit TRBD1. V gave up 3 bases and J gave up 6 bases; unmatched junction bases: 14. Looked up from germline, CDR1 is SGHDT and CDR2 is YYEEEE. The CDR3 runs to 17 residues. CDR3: CASSWTRGQGRGKTQYF. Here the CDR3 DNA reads TGTGCCAGCAGCTGGACCCGGGGACAGGGGAGGGGGAAGACCCAGTACTTC.

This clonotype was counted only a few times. CDR3 amino acids: CASSLWQGAGEKLFF. In DNA, the CDR3 is TGTGCCAGCAGTTTATGGCAGGGGGCGGGGGAAAAACTGTTTTTT. V and J are TRBV28 and TRBJ1-4, with 8 nucleotides matching TRBD1. The germline V gene has CDR1 MDHEN and CDR2 SYDVKM. After removal of 0 bases from V and 8 bases from J, the junction contained 5 bases not matched to a gene. The CDR3 consists of 15 residues.

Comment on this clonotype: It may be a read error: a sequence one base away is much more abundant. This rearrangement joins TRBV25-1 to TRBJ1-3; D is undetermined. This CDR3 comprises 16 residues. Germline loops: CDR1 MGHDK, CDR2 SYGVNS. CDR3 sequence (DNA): TGTGCCAGCAGTGAATCAAGGACCCCCTCTGGAAACACCCTATATTTT. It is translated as CASSESRTPSGNTLYF.

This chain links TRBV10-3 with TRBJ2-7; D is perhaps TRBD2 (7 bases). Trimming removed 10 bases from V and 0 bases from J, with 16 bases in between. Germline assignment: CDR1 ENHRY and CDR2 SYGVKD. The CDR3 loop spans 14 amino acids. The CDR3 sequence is CATGTSGTSYEQYF. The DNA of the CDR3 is TGTGCCACGGGGACAAGCGGGACCTCCTACGAGCAGTACTTC.

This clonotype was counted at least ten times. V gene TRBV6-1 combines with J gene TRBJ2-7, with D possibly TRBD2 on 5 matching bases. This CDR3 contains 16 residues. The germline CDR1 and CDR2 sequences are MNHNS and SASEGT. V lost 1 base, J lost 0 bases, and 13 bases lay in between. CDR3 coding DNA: TGTGCCAGCAGTGAAGGTCGCGGGTTACGCTCCTACGAGCAGTACTTC. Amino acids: CASSEGRGLRSYEQYF.

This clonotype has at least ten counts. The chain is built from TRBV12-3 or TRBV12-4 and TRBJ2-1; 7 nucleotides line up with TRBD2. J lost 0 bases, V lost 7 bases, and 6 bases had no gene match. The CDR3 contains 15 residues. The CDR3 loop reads CASIVRGDSYNEQFF. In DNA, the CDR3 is TGTGCCAGCATCGTACGGGGGGACTCCTACAATGAGCAGTTCTTC.

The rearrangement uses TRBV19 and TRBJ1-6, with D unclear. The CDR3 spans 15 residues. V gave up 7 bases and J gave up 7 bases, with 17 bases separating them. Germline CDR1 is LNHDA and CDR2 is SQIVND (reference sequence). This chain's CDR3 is CASKGLDRDNSPLHF. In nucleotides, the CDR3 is TGTGCCAGTAAGGGTTTAGATCGCGACAATTCACCCCTCCACTTT.

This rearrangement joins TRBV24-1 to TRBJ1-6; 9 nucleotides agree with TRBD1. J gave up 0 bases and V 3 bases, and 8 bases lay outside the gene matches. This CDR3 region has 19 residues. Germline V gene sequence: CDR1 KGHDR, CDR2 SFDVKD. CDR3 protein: CATSDPGQGRSSYNSPLHF. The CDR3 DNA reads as TGTGCCACCAGTGATCCGGGACAGGGTCGGAGCTCCTATAATTCACCCCTCCACTTT.

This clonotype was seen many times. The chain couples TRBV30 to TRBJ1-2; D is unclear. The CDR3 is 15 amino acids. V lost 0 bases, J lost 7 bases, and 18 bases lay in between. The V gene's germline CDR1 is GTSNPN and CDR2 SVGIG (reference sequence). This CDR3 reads CAWSVLGLGFRGYTF. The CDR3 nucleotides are TGTGCCTGGAGTGTACTAGGGTTAGGGTTCCGTGGCTACACCTTC. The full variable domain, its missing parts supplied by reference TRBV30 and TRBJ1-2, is SQTIHQWPATLVQPVGSPLSLECTVEGTSNPNLYWYRQAAGRGLQLLFYSVGIGQISSEVPQNLSASRPQDRQFILSSKKLLLSDSGFYLCAWSVLGLGFRGYTFGSGTRLTVV.

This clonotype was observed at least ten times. The CDR3 sequence: CASSYSFGRGAEETQYF. DNA of the CDR3: TGTGCCAGCAGTTACAGTTTCGGCAGGGGAGCGGAGGAGACCCAGTACTTC. The chain recombines TRBV6-2 or TRBV6-3 with TRBJ2-5; TRBD1 is a possible D gene (6 bases). Germline V CDR1 and CDR2: MNHEY, SVGEGT. V lost 2 bases and J 5 bases, leaving 21 bases between the germline ends. The CDR3 runs to 17 residues.

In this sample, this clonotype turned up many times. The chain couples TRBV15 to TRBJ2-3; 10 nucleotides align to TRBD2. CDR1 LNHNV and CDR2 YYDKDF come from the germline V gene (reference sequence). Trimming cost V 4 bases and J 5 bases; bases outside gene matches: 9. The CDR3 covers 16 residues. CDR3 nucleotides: TGTGCCACCAGCACGAAGAGCGGGAGGGGTGGAGATACGCAGTATTTT. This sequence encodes CATSTKSGRGGDTQYF.

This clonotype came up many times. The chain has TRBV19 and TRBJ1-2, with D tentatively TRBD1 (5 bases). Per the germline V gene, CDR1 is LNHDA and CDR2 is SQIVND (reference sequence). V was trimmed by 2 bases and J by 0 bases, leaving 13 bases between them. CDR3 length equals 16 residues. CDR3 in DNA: TGTGCCAGTAGTATATCTGGGGCTCGAGCTAACTATGGCTACACCTTC. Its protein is CASSISGARANYGYTF.